These 32 T cell receptor beta chains share one sample of origin, sequenced in a study of beta chain features in type 1 diabetes. The study, taken as a whole, reports: Type 1 diabetes patients had TCRB CDR3s that were shorter (moderately but significantly so) in all four CD4+ subsets.

Their antigen targets remain unknown. The authors reverse transcribed all of the isolated RNA, so sequencing captured expressed TCRB transcripts. Clones were sequenced by immunoSEQ multiplex PCR, and TCRdb holds only the in-frame ones, with some missing. The table shows under 300,000 clones, with about a tenth occurring only once. The sample was naive CD4+ T cells from blood. These receptors were collected from a man aged 25-40 years with type 1 diabetes.

This clone was found a few times. The rearrangement uses TRBV2 and TRBJ1-1; D is uncertain. This CDR3 region has 11 residues. Looked up from germline, CDR1 is SNHLY and CDR2 is FYNNEI. The V and J ends lost 4 bases and 11 bases respectively, with 11 bases between them. In nucleotides, the CDR3 is TGTGCCAGCAGTGTCAGCGGGATGGCTTTCTTT. This encodes CASSVSGMAFF.

V and J are TRBV18 and TRBJ1-2, with 7 bases identical to TRBD1. Trimming at V came to 6 bases and at J to 5 bases, leaving 6 bases not matched to a gene. Germline lookup yields CDR1 KGHSH and CDR2 LQKENI. This CDR3 region has 13 residues. The CDR3 DNA sequence: TGTGCCAGCTCCCGGGACAGTCAGTATGGCTACACCTTC. It encodes CASSRDSQYGYTF.

This chain connects TRBV19 to TRBJ1-5; D gene uncertain. V was trimmed by 8 bases and J by 3 bases, leaving 5 bases between them. Germline CDR1 reads LNHDA; CDR2 reads SQIVND (reference sequence). CDR3 length: 11 amino acids. The CDR3 nucleotides read TGTGCCAGTGGCACCAATCAGCCCCAGCATTTT. Protein sequence: CASGTNQPQHF.

In this sample, this clone turned up a few times. The rearrangement joins TRBV28 to TRBJ1-2; D might be TRBD1 (5 bases). The CDR3 loop spans 14 amino acids. V gave up 3 bases and J gave up 3 bases, with 11 bases separating them. CDR1 and CDR2 (germline): MDHEN, SYDVKM. CDR3 loop: CASSFGGTHYGYTF. The CDR3 DNA sequence: TGTGCCAGCAGTTTCGGGGGTACCCACTATGGCTACACCTTC.

The rearrangement links TRBV7-9 to TRBJ2-7, with TRBD1 matching over 10 bases. The CDR3 covers 14 residues. CDR1 is SEHNR, CDR2 FQNEAQ, per germline (reference sequence). The junction had 8 bases not matched to a gene; V was cut back by 5 bases and J by 7 bases. CDR3 in amino acids: CASSPRQGAEEQYF. The CDR3 bases are TGTGCCAGCAGCCCCCGACAGGGGGCGGAGGAGCAGTACTTC.

This clone showed up just a few times. The chain combines TRBV9 with TRBJ1-2; D may be TRBD1 (6 bases). CDR3 length: 14 amino acids. Germline CDR1 and CDR2: SGDLS and YYNGEE. The V gene lost 4 bases and the J gene lost 5 bases, with 15 bases spanning the gap. The CDR3 nucleotides are TGTGCCAGCAGCTCCCGACAGGACGGGTATGGCTACACCTTC. It translates to CASSSRQDGYGYTF.

The chain is built from TRBV28 and TRBJ2-1; TRBD1 is a possible D gene (5 bases). This CDR3 is 16 amino acids long. The V gene lost 2 bases and the J gene lost 0 bases, with 11 bases spanning the gap. Germline-derived CDR1 and CDR2 are MDHEN and SYDVKM. DNA for the CDR3: TGTGCCAGCAGTTTACATACAGGTAGCTCCTACAATGAGCAGTTCTTC. It is translated as CASSLHTGSSYNEQFF.

The chain joins TRBV28 to TRBJ1-2; D gene unclear. This CDR3 spans 12 amino acids. The V gene's germline CDR1 is MDHEN and CDR2 SYDVKM. V lost 5 bases and J 3 bases, leaving 7 bases between the germline ends. CDR3 loop: CASSPGHYGYTF. The CDR3 DNA reads as TGTGCCAGCAGTCCAGGTCACTATGGCTACACCTTC.

This clone showed up just a few times. V is TRBV5-1 and J is TRBJ2-7; unclear D gene. The ends were cut back, 2 bases at V and 5 bases at J, with 14 bases in the middle. This CDR3 contains 14 residues. CDR1 SGHRS and CDR2 YFSETQ come from the germline V gene. The CDR3 protein is CASSFLTGLDEQYF. The CDR3 nucleotides read TGCGCCAGCAGCTTCCTAACCGGGTTGGACGAGCAGTACTTC.

In its sample, this clone was seen a few times. The J gene is TRBJ2-7, the V gene TRBV7-9; tentative D call: TRBD1 (5 bases). Per the germline V gene, CDR1 is SEHNR and CDR2 is FQNEAQ (reference sequence). V was shortened by 6 bases and J by 3 bases, with 15 bases between the two germline ends. The CDR3 loop spans 14 amino acids. The CDR3 sequence: CASRTSGYSYEQYF. CDR3 in DNA: TGTGCCAGCAGGACCTCAGGGTACAGCTACGAGCAGTACTTC.

This clone turned up a few times. The chain is built from TRBV4-3 and TRBJ1-1; TRBD1 matches at 9 bases. Germline loops: CDR1 LGHNA, CDR2 YSLEER. The CDR3 spans 14 residues. Unmatched junction bases numbered 4, after V lost 5 bases and J lost 3 bases. The CDR3 DNA sequence: TGCGCCAGCAGCGCAAGACAGGGGGACACTGAAGCTTTCTTT. It codes for CASSARQGDTEAFF.

The chain joins TRBV7-8 to TRBJ2-1, with D perhaps TRBD1 (6 bases). V was pared by 5 bases and J by 6 bases, with 20 bases between. CDR3 size: 16 residues. Germline V gives CDR1 SGHVS, CDR2 FQNEAQ. DNA of the CDR3: TGTGCCAGCAGCCTTAGGAGGAGTAGGGGGATCAATGAGCAGTTCTTC. This sequence encodes CASSLRRSRGINEQFF.

The chain is built from TRBV7-3 and TRBJ2-7, with a weak D call TRBD2 (6 bases). Germline-derived CDR1 and CDR2 are SGHTA and FQGTGA. The CDR3 runs to 16 residues. Between the trimmed V and J ends, which lost 5 bases and 0 bases, there was a span of 17 bases. The CDR3 here is CASSPLGGTNSYEQYF. The CDR3 nucleotides are TGTGCCAGCAGCCCACTTGGGGGGACCAACTCCTACGAGCAGTACTTC.

The CDR3 region has the DNA TGCAGCGTTGTTAGCGGGGGGGCCAGCACAGATACGCAGTATTTT. Translating gives CSVVSGGASTDTQYF. J is TRBJ2-3 and V is TRBV29-1; 11 nucleotides match TRBD2. The germline gives CDR1 SQVTM, CDR2 ANQGSEA. The CDR3 totals 15 residues. The V gene end was trimmed by 4 bases and the J gene end by 0 bases; junction bases not matched to a gene: 3.

The table lists this clone with a few counts. The gene calls are TRBV11-1 and TRBJ2-2; D gene ambiguous. The germline V gene encodes CDR1 SGHAT and CDR2 FQDESV (reference sequence). The V end was cut by 1 base, the J end by 5 bases, with 5 bases between. The CDR3 runs 13 residues. CDR3 loop: CASSLVMTGELFF. The CDR3 DNA reads as TGTGCCAGCAGCTTAGTTATGACCGGGGAGCTGTTTTTT. Variable domain in full (rest from reference TRBV11-1 and TRBJ2-2): EAEVAQSPRYKITEKSQAVAFWCDPISGHATLYWYRQILGQGPELLVQFQDESVVDDSQLPKDRFSAERLKGVDSTLKIQPAELGDSAMYLCASSLVMTGELFFGEGSRLTVL.

A single count supports this clone. The DNA for the CDR3 is TGCGCCAGCAGCCGTGGGACAGGGAATTTATATGGCTACACCTTC. It encodes CASSRGTGNLYGYTF. The V gene is TRBV5-1, the J gene TRBJ1-2; 9 bases are shared with TRBD1. V lost 4 bases and J lost 5; bases outside the gene matches: 9. Looked up from germline, CDR1 is SGHRS and CDR2 is YFSETQ. This CDR3 spans 15 amino acids. The full variable domain, with the rest looked up from reference TRBV5-1 and TRBJ1-2, is KAGVTQTPRYLIKTRGQQVTLSCSPISGHRSVSWYQQTPGQGLQFLFEYFSETQRNKGNFPGRFSGRQFSNSRSEMNVSTLELGDSALYLCASSRGTGNLYGYTFGSGTRLTVV.

The chain employs TRBV7-8 and TRBJ1-5, with TRBD1 identical over 9 bases. V shed 5 bases and J 2 bases; nucleotides not matched to a gene: 4. CDR1 is SGHVS and CDR2 is FQNEAQ in the germline V gene. The CDR3 consists of 15 residues. The CDR3: CASSPDRGRNQPQHF. CDR3 in DNA: TGTGCCAGCAGCCCGGACAGGGGCCGCAATCAGCCCCAGCATTTT.

The chain carries TRBV9 and TRBJ1-1; a possible D gene is TRBD1 (5 bases). CDR3 size: 13 residues. CDR1 is SGDLS and CDR2 is YYNGEE in the germline V gene. Trimming left V 6 bases short and J 3 bases short, with 12 bases between. The CDR3 DNA reads as TGTGCCAGCAACATGGGGGGTCACACTGAAGCTTTCTTT. This gives the protein CASNMGGHTEAFF.

The chain combines TRBV5-6 with TRBJ1-2, with D possibly TRBD1 on 5 matching bases. CDR1 is SGHDT and CDR2 is YYEEEE in the germline V gene. V lost 4 bases and J lost 4, with 11 bases in between. The CDR3 length is 13 residues. Here the CDR3 DNA reads TGTGCCAGCAGCAGGGAAACAGGCTATGGCTACACCTTC. This codes for CASSRETGYGYTF.

The V and J genes are TRBV13 and TRBJ1-6, with TRBD1 identical over 10 bases. There are 15 residues in the CDR3. V lost 5 bases, J lost 7 bases, and 5 bases stayed unmatched. Germline V gene data show CDR1 as PRHDT and CDR2 as FYEKMQ (reference sequence). Here the CDR3 reads CASSRPGQGNSPLHF. The CDR3 region has the DNA TGTGCCAGCAGCCGGCCGGGACAGGGGAATTCACCCCTCCACTTT.

This clone was observed a handful of times. The genes are TRBV19 and TRBJ2-3; D gene ambiguous. The CDR3 spans 13 residues. Germline-derived CDR1 and CDR2 are LNHDA and SQIVND (reference sequence). With 8 bases removed from V and 4 bases from J, the gap between germline ends came to 13 bases. This CDR3 reads CASATSTPDTQYF. CDR3 DNA: TGTGCCAGTGCCACTTCTACCCCAGATACGCAGTATTTT.

V and J are TRBV5-1 and TRBJ2-5; D uncertain. The length of the CDR3 is 15 residues. V lost 2 bases to trimming and J lost 2 bases, with 13 bases between them. CDR1 SGHRS and CDR2 YFSETQ come from the germline V gene. This CDR3 is CASSLFSSEQETQYF. The CDR3 DNA follows: TGCGCCAGCAGCTTATTTTCAAGCGAACAAGAGACCCAGTACTTC. The full variable domain, its missing parts supplied by reference TRBV5-1 and TRBJ2-5, is KAGVTQTPRYLIKTRGQQVTLSCSPISGHRSVSWYQQTPGQGLQFLFEYFSETQRNKGNFPGRFSGRQFSNSRSEMNVSTLELGDSALYLCASSLFSSEQETQYFGPGTRLLVL.

This clone was seen a handful of times. The chain employs TRBV7-9 and TRBJ1-5; 9 bases line up with TRBD1. The CDR3 loop spans 15 amino acids. The junction had 6 bases not matched to a gene; V was cut back by 4 bases and J by 5 bases. Germline loops: CDR1 SEHNR, CDR2 FQNEAQ (reference sequence). CDR3 protein: CASSYTGGVDQPQHF. CDR3 bases: TGTGCCAGCAGCTATACAGGGGGCGTTGATCAGCCCCAGCATTTT.

The V and J genes are TRBV14 and TRBJ2-1, with 7 bases matching TRBD1. Germline V gene lookup returns CDR1 SGHDN and CDR2 FVKESK. There are 16 residues in the CDR3. V shed 5 bases and J 0 bases; nucleotides not matched to a gene: 7. The CDR3 is CASSELQGSSYNEQFF. The DNA for the CDR3 is TGTGCCAGCAGCGAATTACAGGGGAGCTCCTACAATGAGCAGTTCTTC. The full variable domain, in which reference TRBV14 and TRBJ2-1 provide the parts outside the CDR3, is EAGVTQFPSHSVIEKGQTVTLRCDPISGHDNLYWYRRVMGKEIKFLLHFVKESKQDESGMPNNRFLAERTGGTYSTLKVQPAELEDSGVYFCASSELQGSSYNEQFFGPGTRLTVL.

This clone was detected only a few times. The chain recombines TRBV29-1 with TRBJ2-1, with 9 bases fitting TRBD2. The germline gives CDR1 SQVTM, CDR2 ANQGSEA. The trim removed 7 bases at V and 8 bases at J, leaving 9 bases unmatched. The CDR3 runs 13 residues. The chain's CDR3 is CSASAGGLDEQFF. In nucleotides, the CDR3 is TGCAGCGCCTCCGCGGGGGGGCTTGATGAGCAGTTCTTC.

The chain carries TRBV30 and TRBJ2-7, with 11 bases that match TRBD1. The CDR3 runs to 14 residues. Germline values: CDR1 GTSNPN, CDR2 SVGIG (reference sequence). V was clipped by 3 bases and J by 9 bases; unmatched bases: 10. The CDR3 DNA follows: TGTGCCTGGAGGCCTCGGGACAGGGGGTCAGGGCAGTACTTC. Protein: CAWRPRDRGSGQYF. The whole variable domain, filled in from reference TRBV30 and TRBJ2-7, reads SQTIHQWPATLVQPVGSPLSLECTVEGTSNPNLYWYRQAAGRGLQLLFYSVGIGQISSEVPQNLSASRPQDRQFILSSKKLLLSDSGFYLCAWRPRDRGSGQYFGPGTRLTVT.

In this sample, this clone turned up a few times. The V and J genes are TRBV30 and TRBJ1-4; 9 bases match TRBD1. The V gene end was trimmed by 1 base and the J gene end by 8 bases; junction bases not matched to a gene: 2. Germline V lookup: CDR1 GTSNPN, CDR2 SVGIG (reference sequence). There are 13 residues in the CDR3. The CDR3 is CAWSGGQGEKLFF. The CDR3, as DNA: TGTGCCTGGAGTGGGGGACAGGGAGAAAAACTGTTTTTT.

The table lists this clone with a few counts. This rearrangement joins TRBV11-1 to TRBJ2-5; 14 bases align to TRBD2. CDR1 is SGHAT, CDR2 FQDESV, per germline (reference sequence). With 5 bases clipped from V and 4 bases from J, the junction kept 3 bases outside the gene matches. The CDR3 spans 15 residues. The CDR3 sequence: CASSRTSGGRETQYF. CDR3 bases: TGTGCCAGCAGCCGGACTAGCGGGGGGCGAGAGACCCAGTACTTC. Full variable domain (outside the CDR3, taken from reference TRBV11-1 and TRBJ2-5): EAEVAQSPRYKITEKSQAVAFWCDPISGHATLYWYRQILGQGPELLVQFQDESVVDDSQLPKDRFSAERLKGVDSTLKIQPAELGDSAMYLCASSRTSGGRETQYFGPGTRLLVL.

This clone has just a few counts. V gene TRBV2 combines with J gene TRBJ1-4; D call uncertain. Per the germline V gene, CDR1 is SNHLY and CDR2 is FYNNEI. This CDR3 is built from 15 residues. Trimming pared 10 bases from V and 0 bases from J, leaving 15 bases between. CDR3 in amino acids: CATSPPRTTNEKLFF. CDR3 coding DNA: TGTGCCACCTCTCCCCCCAGGACAACTAATGAAAAACTGTTTTTT.

This clone was observed a few times. CDR3 sequence reads: CASNVGQGDTPLHF. The CDR3 DNA reads TGTGCCAGTAACGTGGGACAGGGGGACACCCCCCTCCACTTT. The rearrangement joins TRBV19 to TRBJ1-6; 11 nucleotides line up with TRBD1. CDR1 is LNHDA and CDR2 is SQIVND in the germline V gene (reference sequence). CDR3 length: 14 residues. V lost 7 bases, J lost 13 bases, and 9 bases stayed unmatched. The complete variable domain, with remaining parts taken from reference TRBV19 and TRBJ1-6, reads DGGITQSPKYLFRKEGQNVTLSCEQNLNHDAMYWYRQDPGQGLRLIYYSQIVNDFQKGDIAEGYSVSREKKESFPLTVTSAQKNPTAFYLCASNVGQGDTPLHFGNGTRLTVT.

There are a few counts of this clone. The genes are TRBV28 and TRBJ1-4; 7 nucleotides line up with TRBD1. Germline V CDR1 and CDR2: MDHEN, SYDVKM. V gave up 10 bases and J gave up 3 bases; unmatched junction bases: 5. The CDR3 is made up of 13 amino acids. The CDR3 DNA reads as TGTGCCATCGGGGGACAGCCTAATGAAAAACTGTTTTTT. Translation: CAIGGQPNEKLFF. The complete variable domain, with remaining parts taken from reference TRBV28 and TRBJ1-4, reads DVKVTQSSRYLVKRTGEKVFLECVQDMDHENMFWYRQDPGLGLRLIYFSYDVKMKEKGDIPEGYSVSREKKERFSLILESASTNQTSMYLCAIGGQPNEKLFFGSGTQLSVL.

V is TRBV18 and J is TRBJ2-5; 7 bases align to TRBD1. CDR3 length equals 14 residues. CDR1 is KGHSH, CDR2 LQKENI, per germline. Unmatched junction bases numbered 4, after V lost 4 bases and J lost 2 bases. The CDR3 here is CASSRDSSQETQYF. CDR3 DNA: TGTGCCAGCTCACGGGACAGTTCACAAGAGACCCAGTACTTC.